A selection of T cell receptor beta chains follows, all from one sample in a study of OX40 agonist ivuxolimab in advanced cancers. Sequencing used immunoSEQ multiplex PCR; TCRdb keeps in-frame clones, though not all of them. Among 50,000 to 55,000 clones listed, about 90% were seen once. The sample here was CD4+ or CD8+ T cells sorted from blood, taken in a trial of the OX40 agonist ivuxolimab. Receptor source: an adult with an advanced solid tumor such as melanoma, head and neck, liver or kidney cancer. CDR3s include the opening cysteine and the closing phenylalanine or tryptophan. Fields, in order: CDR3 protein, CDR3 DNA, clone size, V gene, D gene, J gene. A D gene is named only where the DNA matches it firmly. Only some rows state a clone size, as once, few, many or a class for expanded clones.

CASSPRTDPLEQYF | TGTGCCAGCTCACCGAGGACAGATCCTTTGGAGCAGTACTTC | - | TRBV18 | - | TRBJ2-7
CASSRDRVLRPSYEQYF | TGTGCCAGCAGCCGGGACAGGGTTTTAAGGCCCTCCTACGAGCAGTACTTC | medium-sized | TRBV5-5 | TRBD1 | TRBJ2-7
CASRQVGDTQYF | TGTGCCAGTAGGCAGGTGGGAGATACGCAGTATTTT | few | TRBV19 | - | TRBJ2-3
CASRGPVVTNEKLFF | TGTGCCAGCAGAGGGCCGGTTGTAACTAATGAAAAACTGTTTTTT | - | TRBV25-1 | - | TRBJ1-4
CASSPTGVYNEQFF | TGTGCCAGCTCACCGACAGGAGTCTACAATGAGCAGTTCTTC | - | TRBV18 | - | TRBJ2-1
CASSLGQLDQPQHF | TGCGCCAGCAGCCTTGGACAGCTAGATCAGCCCCAGCATTTT | medium-sized | TRBV4-1 | - | TRBJ1-5
CASSRQGIGANYGYTF | TGTGCCAGTAGTCGACAGGGAATAGGGGCTAACTATGGCTACACCTTC | - | TRBV19 | TRBD1 | TRBJ1-2
CASSQDLGTPANEQFF | TGCGCCAGCAGCCAGGATCTCGGGACTCCAGCAAATGAGCAGTTCTTC | - | TRBV4-3 | - | TRBJ2-1
CASSLPGRDTQYF | TGTGCCAGCAGCTTGCCGGGTAGGGATACGCAGTATTTT | - | TRBV4-2 | - | TRBJ2-3
CASSHRQGTDTEAFF | TGTGCCAGCAGCCACAGACAGGGGACGGACACTGAAGCTTTCTTT | - | TRBV7-9 | TRBD1 | TRBJ1-1
CASSSTGGIWTEAFF | TGTGCCAGCAGCTCAACAGGGGGGATATGGACTGAAGCTTTCTTT | - | TRBV7-2 | TRBD1 | TRBJ1-1
CASSLVGVNTEAFF | TGTGCCAGCAGCTTGGTCGGGGTGAACACTGAAGCTTTCTTT | once | TRBV5-4 | - | TRBJ1-1
CASSLPFRRGKEQFF | TGTGCCAGCAGCCTTCCCTTTCGCAGGGGAAAAGAGCAGTTCTTC | - | TRBV11-2 | - | TRBJ2-1
CASSPDTSGQLHF | TGTGCCAGCTCACCAGACACTTCCGGACAGCTGCATTTT | - | TRBV18 | - | TRBJ1-5
CASSLPQHSNQPQHF | TGTGCCAGCAGTTTACCCCAGCATAGCAATCAGCCCCAGCATTTT | - | TRBV28 | - | TRBJ1-5
CASRLDRDYNSPLHF | TGTGCCAGCAGATTAGACAGGGATTATAATTCACCCCTCCACTTT | - | TRBV28 | TRBD1 | TRBJ1-6
CASRASGGAFEQFF | TGTGCCAGCAGGGCTAGCGGGGGGGCCTTTGAGCAGTTCTTC | - | TRBV2 | TRBD2 | TRBJ2-1
CASRITNTGELFF | TGTGCCAGCAGAATCACGAACACCGGGGAGCTGTTTTTT | - | TRBV27 | - | TRBJ2-2
CASSLEGVGETQYF | TGCGCCAGCAGCTTGGAAGGGGTCGGAGAGACCCAGTACTTC | - | TRBV5-1 | - | TRBJ2-5
CASSPQRDTGELFF | TGTGCCAGCAGCCCTCAGCGGGACACCGGGGAGCTGTTTTTT | - | TRBV7-9 | - | TRBJ2-2
CASSSTGTDQPQHF | TGCGCCAGCAGCTCGACCGGGACGGATCAGCCCCAGCATTTT | few | TRBV5-1 | - | TRBJ1-5
CATAMGEGGSPLHF | TGTGCCACAGCGATGGGGGAAGGGGGTTCACCCCTCCACTTT | - | TRBV10-3 | - | TRBJ1-6
CASSHSGSRYEQYF | TGTGCCAGTAGCCATAGCGGGAGTAGGTACGAGCAGTACTTC | - | TRBV19 | TRBD2 | TRBJ2-7
CSVEGGTGSSNQPQHF | TGCAGCGTTGAAGGCGGGACAGGGTCTAGCAATCAGCCCCAGCATTTT | - | TRBV29-1 | TRBD1 | TRBJ1-5
CASSKGEGSSYEQYF | TGTGCCAGCAGCAAAGGTGAGGGGAGCTCCTACGAGCAGTACTTC | - | TRBV21-1 | - | TRBJ2-7
CASSYGQGAGDTQYF | TGCGCCAGCAGCTACGGACAGGGGGCTGGAGATACGCAGTATTTT | - | TRBV5-1 | TRBD1 | TRBJ2-3
CASSLTGTGELFF | TGTGCCAGCTCACTTACAGGGACCGGGGAGCTGTTTTTT | - | TRBV18 | - | TRBJ2-2
CASSAAGLQETQYF | TGTGCCAGCAGTGCAGCGGGCCTCCAAGAGACCCAGTACTTC | - | TRBV25-1 | - | TRBJ2-5
CASSPGGLSPLHF | TGTGCCAGCAGCCCCGGTGGATTGTCACCCCTCCACTTT | - | TRBV7-9 | - | TRBJ1-6
CASRDERTSYNEQFF | TGTGCCAGCAGAGACGAGCGGACTTCCTACAATGAGCAGTTCTTC | - | TRBV11-3 | - | TRBJ2-1
CAISVSGRVSDEQFF | TGTGCCATCAGTGTAAGCGGGAGGGTTTCAGATGAGCAGTTCTTC | - | TRBV10-3 | TRBD2 | TRBJ2-1
CASLKWEQFF | TGTGCCAGCCTCAAATGGGAGCAGTTCTTC | - | TRBV19 | - | TRBJ2-1
CASSGGAGQGNQPQHF | TGTGCCAGCAGTGGGGGGGCCGGACAGGGCAATCAGCCCCAGCATTTT | - | TRBV25-1 | TRBD1 | TRBJ1-5
CASSDFTSFYGYTF | TGTGCCAGCAGTGATTTTACCAGTTTCTATGGCTACACCTTC | - | TRBV2 | - | TRBJ1-2
CASATGLNTEAFF | TGTGCCAGCGCTACGGGCTTAAACACTGAAGCTTTCTTT | - | TRBV5-5 | - | TRBJ1-1
CASSPGLAGVAEETQYF | TGTGCCAGCAGCCCAGGACTAGCGGGAGTGGCGGAGGAGACCCAGTACTTC | - | TRBV5-6 | TRBD2 | TRBJ2-5
CASSRRGVGETQYF | TGTGCCAGCAGCCGGAGGGGGGTTGGGGAGACCCAGTACTTC | - | TRBV7-7 | - | TRBJ2-5
CASSESNHAGVNGYTF | TGCGCCAGCAGTGAGTCTAACCATGCGGGGGTCAACGGCTACACCTTC | - | TRBV10-1 | - | TRBJ1-2
CASSFGGNQPQHF | TGCGCCAGCAGCTTTGGTGGCAATCAGCCCCAGCATTTT | - | TRBV5-1 | - | TRBJ1-5
CASSLYGTAYVQPQHF | TGTGCCAGCAGCTTATACGGGACAGCATATGTTCAGCCCCAGCATTTT | - | TRBV7-2 | TRBD1 | TRBJ1-5
CASSWTLNTEAFF | TGTGCCAGCAGTTGGACACTGAACACTGAAGCTTTCTTT | - | TRBV28 | - | TRBJ1-1
CASSASLLNIQYF | TGTGCCAGCAGCGCTAGTCTTTTAAACATTCAGTACTTC | - | TRBV7-9 | - | TRBJ2-4
CASSLARQGRYEQYF | TGTGCCAGCAGCTTAGCGAGGCAGGGTAGGTACGAGCAGTACTTC | - | TRBV7-2 | - | TRBJ2-7
CASRVGNGYTF | TGTGCCAGCCGCGTGGGGAACGGCTACACCTTC | few | TRBV2 | - | TRBJ1-2
CASSPTSGGKNIQYF | TGTGCCAGCAGCCCGACTAGCGGGGGGAAAAACATTCAGTACTTC | - | TRBV11-2 | TRBD2 | TRBJ2-4
CASSFRRELEAFF | TGTGCCAGCAGTTTTAGGCGGGAACTTGAAGCTTTCTTT | medium-sized | TRBV2 | - | TRBJ1-1
CASSNRAHTF | TGTGCCAGCAGTAACAGAGCCCACACCTTC | - | TRBV6-5 | - | TRBJ1-2
CASSQGRDRVGDNSPLHF | TGTGCCAGCAGCCAAGGAAGGGACAGGGTCGGAGATAATTCACCCCTCCACTTT | - | TRBV4-2 | TRBD1 | TRBJ1-6
CATSMGGNQPQHF | TGTGCCACCAGCATGGGCGGCAATCAGCCCCAGCATTTT | - | TRBV15 | - | TRBJ1-5
CASSLIPSTNEKLFF | TGTGCCAGCAGCCTAATACCCAGTACTAATGAAAAACTGTTTTTT | - | TRBV27 | - | TRBJ1-4
CASSSTREGRRNIQYF | TGTGCCAGCAGCTCAACCCGGGAGGGCCGGAGAAACATTCAGTACTTC | - | TRBV11-2 | TRBD2 | TRBJ2-4
CASSLGGTYYNEQFF | TGTGCCAGCAGCTTGGGCGGGACCTACTACAATGAGCAGTTCTTC | - | TRBV7-9 | - | TRBJ2-1